The next 3 T cell receptor beta chains were all read from a single sample in a study of cytomegalovirus exposure and HLA in healthy donors. The PCR had 60 Vbeta and 13 Jbeta primers. Data came from immunoSEQ multiplex PCR; TCRdb stores just in-frame clones and leaves some out. The data hold 150,000 to 200,000 clones, with 65% to 80% observed a single time. The sample taken for sequencing was PBMCs. The receptors derive from a man younger than 30 in good health and CMV-seropositive.

J is TRBJ1-1 and V is TRBV7-8; D unresolved. The CDR3 loop spans 15 amino acids. Trimming left V 5 bases short and J 10 bases short, with 23 bases between. Germline CDR1 is SGHVS and CDR2 is FQNEAQ. The CDR3 spells CASSPDSRSGLGAFF. The CDR3 bases are TGTGCCAGCAGCCCTGACTCTAGGTCTGGATTAGGAGCTTTCTTT.

The chain couples TRBV7-9 to TRBJ2-7; 9 bases match TRBD2. The CDR3 has 11 residues. Germline loops: CDR1 SEHNR, CDR2 FQNEAQ (reference sequence). The CDR3 spells CASSLRREGLV. Written as DNA, the CDR3 is TGTGCCAGCAGCTTACGGCGGGAGGGTCTCGTC.

The chain links TRBV11-3 to TRBJ2-1, with 9 positions matching TRBD2. The CDR3 has 15 residues. Germline assignment: CDR1 SGHNT and CDR2 YENEEA. V dropped 5 bases and J dropped 3; count of bases not matched to a gene: 5. The CDR3 DNA is TGTGCCAGCAGCCTTAGCGGGAGTAACTACAATGAGCAGTTCTTC. The encoded protein is CASSLSGSNYNEQFF.